This is a list of T cell receptor beta chains from one sample in a study of OX40 agonist ivuxolimab in advanced cancers. Profiled with immunoSEQ multiplex PCR; TCRdb holds only in-frame clones, not every one. The table has some 83,000 clones, 86% seen once. Specimen: CD4+ or CD8+ T cells sorted from blood, collected in a trial of the OX40 agonist ivuxolimab. The receptors were gathered from an adult with an advanced solid tumor such as melanoma, head and neck, liver or kidney cancer. CDR3s include the opening cysteine and the closing phenylalanine or tryptophan.

TRBV5-1	TRBJ2-3	CASFEGASTDTQYF
TRBV12-5	TRBJ1-1	CASGWGEGPNTEAFF
TRBV10-3	TRBJ1-1	CAITGGLNTEAFF
TRBV5-8	TRBJ2-6	CANLGRTAGANVLTF
TRBV5-1	TRBJ1-5	CASSLETGAQPQHF
TRBV6-4	TRBJ2-1	CASSATTDSPGGQFF
TRBV15	TRBJ1-4	CATSRDSGLSEKLFF
TRBV18	TRBJ1-4	CASSPGTGDGGEKLFF
TRBV18	TRBJ2-2	CASSPLGSGRTNTGELFF
TRBV5-1	TRBJ1-5	CASSRTGESNQPQHF
TRBV11-2	TRBJ1-1	CASSFRWTGLNTEAFF
TRBV30	TRBJ1-6	CAIRPSSYNSPLHF
TRBV6-6	TRBJ1-6	CASSYSPDNSPLHF
TRBV28	TRBJ2-7	CASSSPAGFKQYF
TRBV7-2	TRBJ2-2	CASSKALGGAGELFF
TRBV28	TRBJ1-6	CASSPQTGEKASPLHF
TRBV7-8	TRBJ1-5	CASSRFDSSNQPQHF
TRBV19	TRBJ1-2	CASQDREGRGYTF
TRBV4-1	TRBJ1-2	CASSQRQGTSNGYTF
TRBV5-1	TRBJ2-2	CASSGVAEDTGELFF
TRBV6-1	TRBJ1-1	CASSERGQGLNTEAFF
TRBV30	TRBJ2-3	CAWSPSRLAGPDTQYF
TRBV5-6	TRBJ1-1	CASSPRTYTEAFF
TRBV15	TRBJ2-1	CATSPGFTSYNEQFF
TRBV2	TRBJ2-2	CASRPSAGVLEELFF
TRBV18	TRBJ1-2	CASSPSSGTAKGYTF
TRBV11-3	TRBJ1-5	CASSLSLQTVVNQPQHF
TRBV7-2	TRBJ1-1	CASSLAPGWATEAFF
TRBV11-2	TRBJ2-1	CASSITNEQFF
TRBV5-3	TRBJ2-2	CARSLTRRTGELFF
TRBV14	TRBJ2-7	CASSQLQSSEQYF
TRBV6-6	TRBJ2-7	CASTTGHEQYF
TRBV9	TRBJ2-3	CASSVLAGRGDTQYF
TRBV14	TRBJ2-1	CASSQGSATYNEQFF
TRBV18	TRBJ2-2	CASSPPNGGANTGELFF
TRBV7-2	TRBJ2-3	CASSVGLLAGGSDTQYF
TRBV28	TRBJ1-2	CASRTDPYGYTF
TRBV2	TRBJ1-2	CASTIGRNYGYTF
TRBV7-2	TRBJ1-2	CASSPRDRLLYGYTF
TRBV18	TRBJ2-7	CASSPGPGGGSYEQYF
TRBV6-1	TRBJ1-5	CASSEASRNQPQHF
TRBV2	TRBJ1-4	CASKARRTGGSTNEKLFF
TRBV10-3	TRBJ1-5	CAISESARNQPQHF
TRBV5-1	TRBJ1-2	CASSTTGILGGYTF
TRBV7-2	TRBJ1-2	CASSQPRRQRYGYTF
TRBV7-8	TRBJ1-5	CASSLGSISRVAQPQHF
TRBV11-2	TRBJ2-3	CASSHITDTQYF
TRBV5-1	TRBJ2-7	CASSFQFSGSGDEQYF
TRBV13	TRBJ2-1	CASSKRYNEQFF
TRBV7-7	TRBJ2-3	CASSPGLASTDTQYF
TRBV6-1	TRBJ1-6	CASEGQGNSPLHF
TRBV27	TRBJ2-6	CASTLLRYANVLTF
TRBV7-3	TRBJ2-1	CASSPNPPGPYNEQFF
TRBV7-3	TRBJ2-2	CASSLRGPGTGELFF
TRBV30	TRBJ1-1	CAWSVVRGLGEAFF